This TCR beta chain derives from a study of CXCR3-negative and CXCR3-positive naive CD8 T cells. The authors prepared UMI-labeled TRB cDNA libraries by 5' RACE. From the 5' RACE reads, TCRdb lists one entry per CDR3 protein and no DNA. Here the sample table reports 100,000 to 150,000 distinct CDR3 sequences. A word on this clonotype: The target antigen is unknown.

The CD45RO-CCR7+CD27+CD95- phenotype denoted naive CD8+ T cells. Germline CDR1 and CDR2: SNHLY and FYNNEI. The CDR3 has 14 residues. General study results and limits: Cryopreserved cells showed partially decreased CXCR3 expression, and most assays used fresh PBMCs. Because surface CD5 did not distinguish the naive subsets, TCR strength was inferred from TRB CDR3 properties. Each naive subset displayed comparably high diversity, whereas memory CD8+ cells displayed much lower diversity.

The source material was naive CXCR3- CD8+ T cells from blood. The subset denotes: CD45RO-CCR7+CD27+CD95- naive CD8+ T cells lacking CXCR3 (TNR3-). The chain links TRBV2 to TRBJ2-2. This clonotype originated in a human donor in good health. Some clones in this sample may be carry-over from other donors' samples. The CDR3 here is CASSEGRSTGELFF.